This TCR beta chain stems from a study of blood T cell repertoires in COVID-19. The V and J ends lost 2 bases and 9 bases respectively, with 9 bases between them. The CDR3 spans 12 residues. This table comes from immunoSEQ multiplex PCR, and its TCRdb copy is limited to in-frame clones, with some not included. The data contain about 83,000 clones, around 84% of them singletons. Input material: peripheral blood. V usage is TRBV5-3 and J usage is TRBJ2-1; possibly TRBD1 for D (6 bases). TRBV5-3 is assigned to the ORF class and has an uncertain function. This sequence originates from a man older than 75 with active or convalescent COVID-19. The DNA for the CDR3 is TGTGCCAGAAGCTTAAAGACAGGTGAGCAGTTCTTC. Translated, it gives CARSLKTGEQFF.